The TCR beta chain under discussion was sequenced for a study of breast tumors, draining lymph nodes, adjacent tissues. This clonotype was recorded at least ten times. Antigen specificity is unknown. Axillary draining lymph nodes of breast cancer patients supplied the node samples. General study points: That most tumor T cells come from lymph nodes remained unproven. Most tumor T cells seemingly derive from lymph node, then expand in tumor. Tumors had less TCR diversity than lymph nodes, more than nontumor tissue.

Each CDR3 protein gets one entry after TCRdb re-called the multiplex PCR reads with MiXCR. The sample yields around 140,000 distinct CDR3 sequences, about 20% seen once. In germline, CDR1 is LNHDA, CDR2 SQIVND (reference sequence). The V segment lost 6 bases and the J segment 7 bases; nucleotides outside the gene matches: 12. The CDR3 spans 15 residues. The chain links TRBV19 to TRBJ2-1; 7 bases match TRBD2. This TCR was recovered from a female donor with breast cancer. Some clones in this sample may be carry-over from other donors' samples. The material sequenced was axillary lymph node tissue. In nucleotides, the CDR3 is TGTGCCAGTAGCCCCGGGACTACTTTTTGGAATGAGCAGTTCTTC. Protein: CASSPGTTFWNEQFF.